This note documents a single T cell receptor beta chain sequence. The sample comes from a study of blood T cell repertoires in COVID-19. Looking at the study overall: Specimens from acute and convalescent COVID-19 originated in the United States, Italy and Spain. PBMCs, B-cell-depleted T cells, or T cells were the source of the cDNA or gDNA that made up the material.

How the authors handled the data: For nucleated cells, counts were estimated from reference gene primer amplification. Sequencing used immunoSEQ multiplex PCR; TCRdb keeps in-frame clones, though not all of them. The V and J calls and clone size are taken from that table; D and trimming were inferred from the DNA. This table has 450,000 or so clones, around nine tenths appearing once. A Seattle source enrolled patients during active infection and followed them longitudinally. Per germline, CDR1 MNHEY and CDR2 SMNVEV (reference sequence). This CDR3 has 16 amino acids. V was trimmed by 1 base and J by 0 bases, leaving 10 bases between them.

The receptor's source is a man between 18 and 35 years old with COVID-19, enrolled during active disease. The chain couples TRBV27 to TRBJ1-5, with D unresolved. Sequencing was performed on peripheral blood. CDR3 bases: TGTGCCAGCAGTTTATATCCCGGGAATAGCAATCAGCCCCAGCATTTT. Translating it yields CASSLYPGNSNQPQHF.